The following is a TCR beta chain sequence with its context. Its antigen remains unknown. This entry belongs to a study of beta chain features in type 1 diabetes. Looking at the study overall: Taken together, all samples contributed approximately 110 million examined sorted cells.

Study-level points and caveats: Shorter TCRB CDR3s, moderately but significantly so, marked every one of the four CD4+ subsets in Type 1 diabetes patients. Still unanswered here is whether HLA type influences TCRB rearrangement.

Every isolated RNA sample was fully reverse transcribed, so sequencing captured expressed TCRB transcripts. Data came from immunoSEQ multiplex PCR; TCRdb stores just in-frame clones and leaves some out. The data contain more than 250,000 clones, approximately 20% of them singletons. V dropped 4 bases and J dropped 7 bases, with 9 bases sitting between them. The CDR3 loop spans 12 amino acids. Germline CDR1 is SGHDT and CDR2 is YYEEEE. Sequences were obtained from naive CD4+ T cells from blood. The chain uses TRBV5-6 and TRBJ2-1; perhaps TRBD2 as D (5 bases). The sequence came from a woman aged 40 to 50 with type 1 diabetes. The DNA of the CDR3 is TGTGCCAGCAGCCTACTAGGGAATGAGCAGTTCTTC. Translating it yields CASSLLGNEQFF. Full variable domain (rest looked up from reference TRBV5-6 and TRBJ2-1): DAGVTQSPTHLIKTRGQQVTLRCSPKSGHDTVSWYQQALGQGPQFIFQYYEEEERQRGNFPDRFSGHQFPNYSSELNVNALLLGDSALYLCASSLLGNEQFFGPGTRLTVL.